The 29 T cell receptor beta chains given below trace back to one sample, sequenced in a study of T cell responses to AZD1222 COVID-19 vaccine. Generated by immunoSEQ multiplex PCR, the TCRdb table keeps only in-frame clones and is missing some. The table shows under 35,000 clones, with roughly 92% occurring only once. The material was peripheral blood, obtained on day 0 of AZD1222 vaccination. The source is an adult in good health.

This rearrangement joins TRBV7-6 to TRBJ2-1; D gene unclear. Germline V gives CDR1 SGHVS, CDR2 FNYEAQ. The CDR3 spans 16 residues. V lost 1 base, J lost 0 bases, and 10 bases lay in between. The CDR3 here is CASSLGRQPSYNEQFF. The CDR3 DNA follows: TGTGCCAGCAGCTTAGGACGGCAACCCTCCTACAATGAGCAGTTCTTC.

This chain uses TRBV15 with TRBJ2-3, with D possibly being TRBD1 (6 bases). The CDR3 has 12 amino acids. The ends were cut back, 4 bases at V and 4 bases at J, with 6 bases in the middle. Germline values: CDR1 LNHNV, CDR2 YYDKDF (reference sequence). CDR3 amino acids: CATSTGADTQYF. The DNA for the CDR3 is TGTGCCACCAGCACAGGGGCAGATACGCAGTATTTT.

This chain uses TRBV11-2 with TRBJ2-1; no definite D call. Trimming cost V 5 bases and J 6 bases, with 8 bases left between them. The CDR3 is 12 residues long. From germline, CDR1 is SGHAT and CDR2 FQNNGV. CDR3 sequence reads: CASSPARNEQFF. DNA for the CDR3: TGTGCCAGCAGCCCTGCGCGCAATGAGCAGTTCTTC.

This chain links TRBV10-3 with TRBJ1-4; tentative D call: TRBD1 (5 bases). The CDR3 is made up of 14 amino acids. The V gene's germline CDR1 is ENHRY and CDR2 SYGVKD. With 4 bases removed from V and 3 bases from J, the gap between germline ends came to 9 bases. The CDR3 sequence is CAISGGGPNEKLFF. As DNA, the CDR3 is TGTGCCATCAGTGGTGGGGGACCTAATGAAAAACTGTTTTTT.

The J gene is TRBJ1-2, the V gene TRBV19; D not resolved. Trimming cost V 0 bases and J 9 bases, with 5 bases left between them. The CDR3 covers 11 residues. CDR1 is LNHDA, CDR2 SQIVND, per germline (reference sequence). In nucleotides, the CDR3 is TGTGCCAGTAGTATAGATAGAAGCTACACCTTC. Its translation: CASSIDRSYTF.

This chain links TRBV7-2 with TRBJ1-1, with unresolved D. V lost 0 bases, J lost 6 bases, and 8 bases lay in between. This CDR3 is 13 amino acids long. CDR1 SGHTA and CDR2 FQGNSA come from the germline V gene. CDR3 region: CASSLAKEAEAFF. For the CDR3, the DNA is TGTGCCAGCAGCTTAGCAAAGGAGGCTGAAGCTTTCTTT.

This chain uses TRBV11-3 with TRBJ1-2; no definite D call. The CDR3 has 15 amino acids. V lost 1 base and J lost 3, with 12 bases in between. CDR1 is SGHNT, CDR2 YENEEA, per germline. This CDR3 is CASSLALEVDYGYTF. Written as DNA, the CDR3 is TGTGCCAGCAGCTTAGCTCTAGAGGTAGACTATGGCTACACCTTC.

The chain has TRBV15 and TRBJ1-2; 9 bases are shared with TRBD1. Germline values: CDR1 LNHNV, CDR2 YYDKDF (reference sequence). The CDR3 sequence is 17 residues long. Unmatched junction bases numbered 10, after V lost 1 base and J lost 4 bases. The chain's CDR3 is CATSRVLGQGFTYGYTF. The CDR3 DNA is TGTGCCACCAGCAGAGTCCTCGGACAGGGGTTCACCTATGGCTACACCTTC.

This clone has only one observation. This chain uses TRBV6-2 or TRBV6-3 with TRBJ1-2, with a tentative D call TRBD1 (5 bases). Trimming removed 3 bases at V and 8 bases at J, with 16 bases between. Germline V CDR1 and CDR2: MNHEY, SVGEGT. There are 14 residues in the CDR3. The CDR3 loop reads CASSYQGFSGGYTF. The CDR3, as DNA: TGTGCCAGCAGTTATCAGGGTTTTTCGGGCGGCTACACCTTC.

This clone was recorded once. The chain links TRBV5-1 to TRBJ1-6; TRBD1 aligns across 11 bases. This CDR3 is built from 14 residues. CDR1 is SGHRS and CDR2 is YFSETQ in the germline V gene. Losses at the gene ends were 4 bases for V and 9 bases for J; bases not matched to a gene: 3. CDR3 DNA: TGCGCCAGCAGCGGGGGACAGGGGGGTTCACCCCTCCACTTT. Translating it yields CASSGGQGGSPLHF.

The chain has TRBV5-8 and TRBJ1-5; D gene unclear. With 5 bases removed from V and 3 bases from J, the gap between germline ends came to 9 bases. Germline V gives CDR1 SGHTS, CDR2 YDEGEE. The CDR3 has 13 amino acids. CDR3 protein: CASSPDFNQPQHF. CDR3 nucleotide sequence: TGTGCCAGCAGTCCAGACTTCAATCAGCCCCAGCATTTT.

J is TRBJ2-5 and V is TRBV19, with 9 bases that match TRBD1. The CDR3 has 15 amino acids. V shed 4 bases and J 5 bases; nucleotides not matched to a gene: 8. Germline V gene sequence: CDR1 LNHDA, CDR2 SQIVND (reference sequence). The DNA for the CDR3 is TGTGCCAGTAGTACCGGGACAGGGTTGGAGGAGACCCAGTACTTC. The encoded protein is CASSTGTGLEETQYF. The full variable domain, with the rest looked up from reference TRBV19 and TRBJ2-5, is DGGITQSPKYLFRKEGQNVTLSCEQNLNHDAMYWYRQDPGQGLRLIYYSQIVNDFQKGDIAEGYSVSREKKESFPLTVTSAQKNPTAFYLCASSTGTGLEETQYFGPGTRLLVL.

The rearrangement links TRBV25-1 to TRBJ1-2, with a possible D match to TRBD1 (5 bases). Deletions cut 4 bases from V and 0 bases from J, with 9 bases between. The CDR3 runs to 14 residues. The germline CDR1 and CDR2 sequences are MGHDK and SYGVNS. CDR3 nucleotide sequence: TGTGCCAGCAGTGTAGGACAAACTAACTATGGCTACACCTTC. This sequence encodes CASSVGQTNYGYTF.

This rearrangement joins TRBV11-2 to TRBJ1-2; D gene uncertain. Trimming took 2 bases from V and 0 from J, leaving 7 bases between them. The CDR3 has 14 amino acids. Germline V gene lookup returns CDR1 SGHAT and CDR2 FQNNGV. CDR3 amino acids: CASSLSDTNYGYTF. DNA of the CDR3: TGTGCCAGCAGCTTAAGCGACACTAACTATGGCTACACCTTC.

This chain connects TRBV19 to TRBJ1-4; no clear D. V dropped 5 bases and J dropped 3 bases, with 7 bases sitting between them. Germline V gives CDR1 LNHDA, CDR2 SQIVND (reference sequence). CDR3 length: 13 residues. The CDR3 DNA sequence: TGTGCCAGTAGTTACAGCGCTAATGAAAAACTGTTTTTT. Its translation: CASSYSANEKLFF. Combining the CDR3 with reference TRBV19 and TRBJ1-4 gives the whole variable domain DGGITQSPKYLFRKEGQNVTLSCEQNLNHDAMYWYRQDPGQGLRLIYYSQIVNDFQKGDIAEGYSVSREKKESFPLTVTSAQKNPTAFYLCASSYSANEKLFFGSGTQLSVL.

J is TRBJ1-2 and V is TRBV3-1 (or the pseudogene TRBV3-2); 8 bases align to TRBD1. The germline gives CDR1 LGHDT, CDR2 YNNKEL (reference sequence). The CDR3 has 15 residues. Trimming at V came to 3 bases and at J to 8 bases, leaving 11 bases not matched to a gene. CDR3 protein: CASSHRVQGAGGYTF. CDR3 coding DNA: TGTGCCAGCAGCCATCGGGTCCAGGGGGCTGGCGGCTACACCTTC.

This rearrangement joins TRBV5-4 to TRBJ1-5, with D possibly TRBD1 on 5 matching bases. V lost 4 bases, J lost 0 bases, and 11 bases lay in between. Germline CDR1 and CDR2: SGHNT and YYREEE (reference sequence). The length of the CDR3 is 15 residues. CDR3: CASSIAGVSNQPQHF. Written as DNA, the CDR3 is TGTGCCAGCAGCATCGCGGGGGTTAGCAATCAGCCCCAGCATTTT.

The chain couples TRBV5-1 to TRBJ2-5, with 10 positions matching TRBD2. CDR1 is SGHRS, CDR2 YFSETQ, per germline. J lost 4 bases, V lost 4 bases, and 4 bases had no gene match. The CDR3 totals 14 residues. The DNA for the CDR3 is TGCGCCAGCAGCCGGACTAGCGGAATAGAGACCCAGTACTTC. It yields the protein CASSRTSGIETQYF.

CDR3 in amino acids: CASSFLSSYEQYF. The DNA for the CDR3 is TGTGCCAGCAGTTTCCTGAGCTCCTACGAGCAGTACTTC. The genes are TRBV28 and TRBJ2-7; D remains unclear. Deletions cut 3 bases from V and 0 bases from J, with 6 bases between. The CDR3 extends over 13 amino acids. The germline gives CDR1 MDHEN, CDR2 SYDVKM.

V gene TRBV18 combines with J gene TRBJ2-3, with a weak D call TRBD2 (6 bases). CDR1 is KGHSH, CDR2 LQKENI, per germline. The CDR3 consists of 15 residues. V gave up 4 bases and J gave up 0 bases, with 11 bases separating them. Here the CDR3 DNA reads TGTGCCAGCTCACGTGGGGGGACTAGCACAGATACGCAGTATTTT. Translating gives CASSRGGTSTDTQYF.

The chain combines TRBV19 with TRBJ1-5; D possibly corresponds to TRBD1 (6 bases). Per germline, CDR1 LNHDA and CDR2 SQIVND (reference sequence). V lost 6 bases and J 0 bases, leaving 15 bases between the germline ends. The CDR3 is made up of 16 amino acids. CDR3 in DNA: TGTGCCAGTAGAGGACAGACAGCGAATAGCAATCAGCCCCAGCATTTT. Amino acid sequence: CASRGQTANSNQPQHF.

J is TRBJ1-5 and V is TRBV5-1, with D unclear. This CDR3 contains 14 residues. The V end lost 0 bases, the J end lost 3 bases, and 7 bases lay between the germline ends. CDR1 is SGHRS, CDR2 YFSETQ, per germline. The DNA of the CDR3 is TGCGCCAGCAGCTTGGATTCGCCCAATCAGCCCCAGCATTTT. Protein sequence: CASSLDSPNQPQHF.

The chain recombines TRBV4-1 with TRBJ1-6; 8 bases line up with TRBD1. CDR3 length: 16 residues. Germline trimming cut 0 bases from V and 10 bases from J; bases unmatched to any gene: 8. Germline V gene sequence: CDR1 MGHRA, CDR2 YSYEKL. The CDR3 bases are TGCGCCAGCAGCCAAGAGATCCAGGGGGCTGGGTCACCCCTCCACTTT. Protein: CASSQEIQGAGSPLHF.

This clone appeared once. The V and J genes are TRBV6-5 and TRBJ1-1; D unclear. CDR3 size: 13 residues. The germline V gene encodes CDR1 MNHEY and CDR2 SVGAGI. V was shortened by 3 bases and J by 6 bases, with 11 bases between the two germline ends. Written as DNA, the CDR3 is TGTGCCAGCAGTTATCACGGCAGGCCTGAAGCTTTCTTT. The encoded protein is CASSYHGRPEAFF.

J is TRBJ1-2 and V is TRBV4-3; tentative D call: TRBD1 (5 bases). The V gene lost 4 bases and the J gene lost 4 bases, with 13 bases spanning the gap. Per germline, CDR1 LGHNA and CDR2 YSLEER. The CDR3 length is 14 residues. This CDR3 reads CASSPGGVGYGYTF. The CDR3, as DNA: TGCGCCAGCAGCCCCGGGGGGGTTGGCTATGGCTACACCTTC.

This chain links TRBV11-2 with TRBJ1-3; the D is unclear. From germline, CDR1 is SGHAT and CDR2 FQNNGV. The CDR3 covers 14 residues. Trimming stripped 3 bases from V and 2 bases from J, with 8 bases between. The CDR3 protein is CASSFLWTGNTIYF. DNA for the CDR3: TGTGCCAGCAGCTTCTTATGGACTGGAAACACCATATATTTT.

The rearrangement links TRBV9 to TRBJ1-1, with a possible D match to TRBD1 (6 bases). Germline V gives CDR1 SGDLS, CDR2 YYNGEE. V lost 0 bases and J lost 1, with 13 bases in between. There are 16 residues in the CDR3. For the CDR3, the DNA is TGTGCCAGCAGCGTAGACCCTCAGGGGTGGAACACTGAAGCTTTCTTT. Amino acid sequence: CASSVDPQGWNTEAFF.

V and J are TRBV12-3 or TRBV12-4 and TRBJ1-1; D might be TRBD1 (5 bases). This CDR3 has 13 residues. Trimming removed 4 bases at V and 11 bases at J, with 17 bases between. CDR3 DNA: TGTGCCAGCAGTTCTGTTTTGGGGCAGGGCGCTTTCTTT. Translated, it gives CASSSVLGQGAFF.

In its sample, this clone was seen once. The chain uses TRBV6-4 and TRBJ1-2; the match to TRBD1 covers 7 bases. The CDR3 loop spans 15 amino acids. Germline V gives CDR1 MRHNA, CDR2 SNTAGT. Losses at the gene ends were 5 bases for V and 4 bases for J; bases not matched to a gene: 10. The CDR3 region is CASSFQGGTSYGYTF. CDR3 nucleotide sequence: TGTGCCAGCAGTTTCCAAGGGGGCACTTCCTATGGCTACACCTTC.